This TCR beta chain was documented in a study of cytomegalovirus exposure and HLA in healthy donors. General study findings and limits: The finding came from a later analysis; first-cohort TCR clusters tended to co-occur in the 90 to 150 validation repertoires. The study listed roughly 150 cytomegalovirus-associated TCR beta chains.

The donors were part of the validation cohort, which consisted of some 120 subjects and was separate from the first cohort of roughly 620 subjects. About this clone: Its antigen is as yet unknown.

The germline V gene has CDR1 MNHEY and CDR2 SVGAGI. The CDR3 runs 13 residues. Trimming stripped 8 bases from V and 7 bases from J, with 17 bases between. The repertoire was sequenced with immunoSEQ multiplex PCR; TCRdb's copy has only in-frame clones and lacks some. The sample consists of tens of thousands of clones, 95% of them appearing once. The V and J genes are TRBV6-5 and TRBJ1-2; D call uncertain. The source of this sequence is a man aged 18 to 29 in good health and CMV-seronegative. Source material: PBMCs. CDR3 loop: CASFAWADGGYTF. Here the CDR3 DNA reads TGTGCCAGCTTCGCCTGGGCAGACGGTGGCTACACCTTC.